This T cell receptor beta chain was sequenced during a study of shared clonotypes between healthy human individuals. TCRdb's copy holds only in-frame clones and misses some; the assay was immunoSEQ multiplex PCR. The sample lists more than 450,000 clones, 75% to 85% seen once, with 10% to 15% in the top ten. CDR1 is SGHRS and CDR2 is YFSETQ in the germline V gene. The CDR3 consists of 16 residues. V gave up 2 bases and J gave up 0 bases, with 13 bases separating them. The sequencing sample was made of PBMCs. This receptor was obtained from a woman aged 40 to 50 in good health. Some clones in this sample may be carry-over from other donors' samples. The V call is TRBV5-1, the J call TRBJ2-3, with unresolved D. Written as DNA, the CDR3 is TGCGCCAGCAGCTTCTACCTCTCCTCTAGCACAGATACGCAGTATTTT. Translated: CASSFYLSSSTDTQYF. The variable domain in full, completed from reference TRBV5-1 and TRBJ2-3, reads KAGVTQTPRYLIKTRGQQVTLSCSPISGHRSVSWYQQTPGQGLQFLFEYFSETQRNKGNFPGRFSGRQFSNSRSEMNVSTLELGDSALYLCASSFYLSSSTDTQYFGPGTRLTVL.